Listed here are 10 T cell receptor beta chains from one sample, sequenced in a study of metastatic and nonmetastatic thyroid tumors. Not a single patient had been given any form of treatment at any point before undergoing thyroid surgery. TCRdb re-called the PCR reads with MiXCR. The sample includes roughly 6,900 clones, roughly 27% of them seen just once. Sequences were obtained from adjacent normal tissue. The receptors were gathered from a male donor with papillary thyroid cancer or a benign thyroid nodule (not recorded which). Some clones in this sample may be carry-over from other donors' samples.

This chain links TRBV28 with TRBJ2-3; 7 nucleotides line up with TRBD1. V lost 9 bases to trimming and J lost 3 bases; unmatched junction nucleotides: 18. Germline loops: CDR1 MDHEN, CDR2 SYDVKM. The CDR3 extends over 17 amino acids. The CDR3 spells CASISTGWTGGTDTQYF. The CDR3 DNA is TGTGCCAGTATCTCCACAGGTTGGACAGGTGGAACAGATACGCAGTATTTT.

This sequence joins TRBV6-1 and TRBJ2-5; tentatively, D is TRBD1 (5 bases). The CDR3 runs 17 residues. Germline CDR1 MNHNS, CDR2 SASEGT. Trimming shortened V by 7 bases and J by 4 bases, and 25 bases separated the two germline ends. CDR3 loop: CASTLSSGLLGAETQYF. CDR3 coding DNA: TGTGCCAGCACATTGAGTTCGGGCCTTTTAGGGGCAGAGACCCAGTACTTC.

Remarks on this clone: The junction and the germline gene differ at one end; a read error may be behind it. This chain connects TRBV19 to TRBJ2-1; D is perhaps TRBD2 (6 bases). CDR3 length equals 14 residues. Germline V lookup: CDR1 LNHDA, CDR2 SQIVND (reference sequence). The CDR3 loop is CSSSWRGRRDEKLF. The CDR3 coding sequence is TGTTCCAGTAGTTGGCGGGGAAGACGGGATGAGAAGTTATTC.

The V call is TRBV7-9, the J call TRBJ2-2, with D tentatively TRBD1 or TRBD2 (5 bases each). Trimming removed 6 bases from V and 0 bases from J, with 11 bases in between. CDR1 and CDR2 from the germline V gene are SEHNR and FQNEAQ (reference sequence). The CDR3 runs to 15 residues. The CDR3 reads CASRPGTANTGELFF. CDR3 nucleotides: TGTGCCAGCAGGCCCGGGACCGCGAACACCGGGGAGCTGTTTTTT.

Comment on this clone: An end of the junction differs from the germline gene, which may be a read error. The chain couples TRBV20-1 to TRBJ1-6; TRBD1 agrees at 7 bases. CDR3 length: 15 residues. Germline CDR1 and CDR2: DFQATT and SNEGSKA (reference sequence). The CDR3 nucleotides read TGCAGTGCTACCCCGGGACAGTCCTATGATTCACCCCTCCACTTT. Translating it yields CSATPGQSYDSPLHF.

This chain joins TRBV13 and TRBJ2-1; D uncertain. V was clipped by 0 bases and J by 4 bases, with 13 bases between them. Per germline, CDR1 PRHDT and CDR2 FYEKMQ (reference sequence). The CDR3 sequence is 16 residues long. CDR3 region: CASSLGGIIGYNEQFF. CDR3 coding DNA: TGTGCCAGCAGCTTAGGGGGCATAATAGGGTACAATGAGCAGTTCTTC.

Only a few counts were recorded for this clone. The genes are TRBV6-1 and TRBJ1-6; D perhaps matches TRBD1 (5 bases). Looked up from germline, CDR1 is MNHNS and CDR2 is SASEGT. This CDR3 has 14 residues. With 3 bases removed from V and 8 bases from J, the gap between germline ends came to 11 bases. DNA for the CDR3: TGTGCCAGCAGTGACGGGGGTAATGATTCACCCCTCCACTTT. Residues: CASSDGGNDSPLHF.

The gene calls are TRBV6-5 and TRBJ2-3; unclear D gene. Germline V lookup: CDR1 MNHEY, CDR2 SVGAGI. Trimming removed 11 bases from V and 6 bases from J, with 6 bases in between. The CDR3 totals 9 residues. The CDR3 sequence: CAVPDTQYF. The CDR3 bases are TGTGCCGTCCCCGATACGCAGTATTTT.

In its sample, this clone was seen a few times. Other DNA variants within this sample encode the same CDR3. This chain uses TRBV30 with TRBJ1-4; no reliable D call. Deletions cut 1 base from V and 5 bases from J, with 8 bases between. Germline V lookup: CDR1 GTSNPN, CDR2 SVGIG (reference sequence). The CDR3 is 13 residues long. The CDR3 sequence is CAWSARPNEKLFF. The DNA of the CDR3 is TGTGCCTGGAGTGCCAGACCAAATGAAAAACTGTTTTTT.

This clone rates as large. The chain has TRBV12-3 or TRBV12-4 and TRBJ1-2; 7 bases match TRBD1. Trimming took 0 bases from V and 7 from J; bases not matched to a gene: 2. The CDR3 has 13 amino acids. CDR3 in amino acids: CASSLADRVGYTF. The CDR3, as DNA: TGTGCCAGCAGTTTAGCCGACAGGGTTGGCTACACCTTC.